This TCR beta chain was sequenced for a study of identical twins. The CDR3 consists of 13 residues. Germline V lookup: CDR1 SGHTA, CDR2 FQGNSA. V was trimmed by 3 bases and J by 3 bases, leaving 9 bases between them. A note on this clonotype: Antigen: not known.

Study-wide points: Conclusions relied on cross-sectional statistical analysis, not following the same donors. Zero-insertion analyses could be partly confounded by invariant MAIT and iNKT cells. Twin-shared out-of-frame alpha sequences showed excess low generation probability. Researchers reported weaker excess twin sharing in beta out-of-frame sequences.

TCRdb re-called the 5' RACE reads with MiXCR, one entry per CDR3 protein. The sample has 1.5 million to 2 million distinct CDR3 sequences; 32% are singletons. The material sequenced was cord blood. This rearrangement joins TRBV7-2 to TRBJ2-7; D ambiguous. The sequence was collected from a newborn girl in good health. Here the CDR3 DNA reads TGTGCCAGCAGCTTTTCGCCCGTCTACGAGCAGTACTTC. It encodes CASSFSPVYEQYF.